The 25 T cell receptor beta chains reported below all come from one sample, sequenced in a study of T cells in Graves' hyperthyroidism and ophthalmopathy. TCR beta CDR3 region amplification was performed from RNA transcripts. The primer set for the first-round RT-PCR of the TCR CDR3 was HTBI. TCRdb re-called the multiplex PCR reads with MiXCR, one entry per CDR3 protein. The profile covers 410,000 or so distinct CDR3 sequences, with under 15% appearing a single time and roughly 13% taken by the ten largest. Sequencing input: blood. These receptors were collected from a man younger than 35 with Graves' ophthalmopathy.

At least ten counts were recorded for this clonotype. This rearrangement joins TRBV27 to TRBJ2-1; no firm D call. V was cut by 2 bases and J by 1 base, with 9 bases left in between. CDR1 MNHEY and CDR2 SMNVEV come from the germline V gene (reference sequence). The CDR3 length is 15 residues. CDR3 protein: CASSLGTVSYNEQFF. The CDR3 DNA follows: TGTGCCAGCAGTTTAGGTACCGTGTCCTACAATGAGCAGTTCTTC.

This clonotype was seen repeatedly, ten times or more. J is TRBJ1-2 and V is TRBV7-9; tentative D call: TRBD1 (5 bases). V was trimmed by 6 bases and J by 7 bases, leaving 15 bases between them. CDR3 length: 13 amino acids. Germline V gene lookup returns CDR1 SEHNR and CDR2 FQNEAQ (reference sequence). The CDR3 nucleotides read TGTGCCAGCAGAGACAGCTGGGAGGGTGGCTACACCTTC. Translation gives CASRDSWEGGYTF. The entire variable domain, with the rest obtained from reference TRBV7-9 and TRBJ1-2, is as follows: DTGVSQNPRHKITKRGQNVTFRCDPISEHNRLYWYRQTLGQGPEFLTYFQNEAQLEKSRLLSDRFSAERPKGSFSTLEIQRTEQGDSAMYLCASRDSWEGGYTFGSGTRLTVV.

This clonotype came up many times. This chain uses TRBV6-1 with TRBJ1-2, with a tentative D call TRBD1 (6 bases). This CDR3 spans 12 amino acids. Deletions cut 8 bases from V and 6 bases from J, with 13 bases between. The V gene's germline CDR1 is MNHNS and CDR2 SASEGT. As DNA, the CDR3 is TGTGCCAGCTCCCCAGGGGACGATGGCTACACCTTC. This gives the protein CASSPGDDGYTF.

Ten or more counts support this clonotype. This chain links TRBV2 with TRBJ2-5, with D uncertain. CDR3 size: 15 residues. The V and J ends lost 4 bases and 5 bases respectively, with 17 bases between them. The V gene's germline CDR1 is SNHLY and CDR2 FYNNEI. The DNA of the CDR3 is TGTGCCAGCAGTGCGTTAGCAACTCTGAGGGAGACCCAGTACTTC. It translates to CASSALATLRETQYF. The full variable domain, in which reference TRBV2 and TRBJ2-5 provide the parts outside the CDR3, is EPEVTQTPSHQVTQMGQEVILRCVPISNHLYFYWYRQILGQKVEFLVSFYNNEISEKSEIFDDQFSVERPDGSNFTLKIRSTKLEDSAMYFCASSALATLRETQYFGPGTRLLVL.

This clonotype was observed a single time. The chain has TRBV19 and TRBJ2-7, with D hard to call. The ends were cut back, 3 bases at V and 2 bases at J, with 11 bases in the middle. CDR3 length: 14 amino acids. Germline loops: CDR1 LNHDA, CDR2 SQIVND (reference sequence). CDR3 nucleotide sequence: TGTGCCAGTAGTATGGTATTCGGCACCTACGAGCAGTACTTC. Protein: CASSMVFGTYEQYF.

This sequence joins TRBV5-1 and TRBJ2-5, with a tentative D call TRBD1 (6 bases). Trimming stripped 4 bases from V and 2 bases from J, with 18 bases between. CDR3 length: 16 residues. The germline V gene has CDR1 SGHRS and CDR2 YFSETQ. The CDR3 nucleotides are TGCGCCAGCAGCGGCGGCCGAAGGGACAATCAAGAGACCCAGTACTTC. Its protein is CASSGGRRDNQETQYF.

This clonotype was counted ten times or more. V gene TRBV6-1 combines with J gene TRBJ2-5, with D perhaps TRBD1 or TRBD2 (5 bases each). The germline V and J ends were trimmed by 6 bases and 1 base, with 15 bases remaining between them. Germline CDR1 reads MNHNS; CDR2 reads SASEGT. The CDR3 has 15 residues. The CDR3 bases are TGTGCCAGCAGCCAAATACAGGCGGGCCAAGAGACCCAGTACTTC. Its translation is CASSQIQAGQETQYF.

The rearrangement uses TRBV7-9 and TRBJ2-7; unclear D gene. From germline, CDR1 is SEHNR and CDR2 FQNEAQ (reference sequence). The germline V and J ends were trimmed by 5 bases and 5 bases, with 7 bases remaining between them. The CDR3 runs to 11 residues. The CDR3 DNA is TGTGCCAGCAGCCCCCAGAACGAGCAGTACTTC. Translated, it gives CASSPQNEQYF.

This clonotype was seen ten or more times. The chain couples TRBV12-3 or TRBV12-4 to TRBJ1-3; D may be TRBD1 (5 bases). Trimming removed 4 bases at V and 4 bases at J, with 8 bases between. The CDR3 consists of 13 residues. CDR3 nucleotides: TGTGCCAGCAGTTCGGACACGGGAAACACCATATATTTT. This codes for CASSSDTGNTIYF.

This sequence joins TRBV25-1 and TRBJ1-1; D unresolved. Germline V gene sequence: CDR1 MGHDK, CDR2 SYGVNS. V dropped 5 bases and J dropped 6 bases, with 19 bases sitting between them. CDR3 length: 15 amino acids. The CDR3: CASSPVGRLNAEAFF. The CDR3 DNA sequence: TGTGCCAGCAGTCCGGTTGGGCGGCTGAATGCTGAAGCTTTCTTT.

This clonotype was detected many times. V gene TRBV6-1 combines with J gene TRBJ2-1; 8 nucleotides line up with TRBD2. The CDR3 totals 14 residues. Germline values: CDR1 MNHNS, CDR2 SASEGT. With 4 bases clipped from V and 4 bases from J, the junction kept 3 bases outside the gene matches. This CDR3 is CASSATSGYNEQFF. The CDR3 DNA follows: TGTGCCAGCAGTGCAACTAGCGGATACAATGAGCAGTTCTTC.

Ten or more counts support this clonotype. The J gene is TRBJ2-1, the V gene TRBV7-3, with TRBD2 identical over 7 bases. V shed 0 bases and J 9 bases; nucleotides not matched to a gene: 5. The germline V gene has CDR1 SGHTA and CDR2 FQGTGA. The CDR3 is 14 amino acids. The CDR3 DNA reads TGTGCCAGCAGCTTAACGGGAGGGAGTGGTGAGCAGTTCTTC. Translation gives CASSLTGGSGEQFF.

Of note for this clonotype: One junction end disagrees with the germline gene, perhaps due to a read error. The chain carries TRBV10-3 and TRBJ1-1; weak D call: TRBD1 (5 bases). In germline, CDR1 is ENHRY, CDR2 SYGVKD. The CDR3 has 14 amino acids. The CDR3 protein is CAISEGGKDTEASF. DNA of the CDR3: TGTGCCATCAGTGAGGGGGGGAAAGACACTGAAGCTTCCTTT.

Points on this clonotype: Relative to the germline gene, one junction end is altered; a read error may explain this. J is TRBJ2-1 and V is TRBV12-3 or TRBV12-4, with TRBD1 identical over 9 bases. The CDR3 is made up of 15 amino acids. CDR3 loop: CVSRDRANPVEEQFF. In DNA, the CDR3 is TGTGTCAGCAGGGACAGGGCTAACCCGGTTGAAGAGCAGTTCTTC.

This clonotype has at least ten counts. The chain uses TRBV5-1 and TRBJ1-2, with 7 bases aligning to TRBD1. This CDR3 is built from 14 residues. Germline V gene lookup returns CDR1 SGHRS and CDR2 YFSETQ. V shed 5 bases and J 4 bases; nucleotides not matched to a gene: 8. The CDR3 coding sequence is TGCGCCAGCAGGGAGGGGGCTTCTGTCTATGGCTACACCTTC. It translates to CASREGASVYGYTF.

This clonotype was seen at least ten times. The chain combines TRBV18 with TRBJ2-1; no reliable D call. The CDR3 length is 15 residues. The V end was cut by 2 bases, the J end by 0 bases, with 8 bases between. Germline lookup yields CDR1 KGHSH and CDR2 LQKENI. CDR3 nucleotides: TGTGCCAGCTCACCAAAGGTGAGCTCCTACAATGAGCAGTTCTTC. The encoded protein is CASSPKVSSYNEQFF.

This clonotype was counted only a few times. The CDR3 nucleotides read TGTGCCAGCAGCCCAGCAGGCGGGGGTGTCGTATGGTCCTACAATGAGCAGTTCTTC. Translation gives CASSPAGGGVVWSYNEQFF. The chain joins TRBV14 to TRBJ2-1, with TRBD2 matching 7 bases. Germline V gene sequence: CDR1 SGHDN, CDR2 FVKESK. The V gene end was trimmed by 4 bases and the J gene end by 1 base; junction bases not matched to a gene: 16. The CDR3 runs 19 residues.

This clonotype was seen at least ten times. The CDR3 spells CATSKRQGGTDTQYF. The CDR3 DNA follows: TGTGCCACCAGCAAACGACAGGGAGGCACAGATACGCAGTATTTT. This chain connects TRBV15 to TRBJ2-3; TRBD1 matches at 7 bases. Per germline, CDR1 LNHNV and CDR2 YYDKDF (reference sequence). J gave up 1 base and V 4 bases, and 5 bases lay outside the gene matches. This CDR3 contains 15 residues.

This clonotype was observed many times. This rearrangement joins TRBV20-1 to TRBJ1-1; D remains unclear. The germline CDR1 and CDR2 sequences are DFQATT and SNEGSKA (reference sequence). V lost 2 bases, J lost 4 bases, and 17 bases lay in between. The CDR3 totals 15 residues. CDR3 DNA: TGCAGTGCTAGAAGGCCAAGTGCTCAGAGCACTGAAGCTTTCTTT. Its translation is CSARRPSAQSTEAFF.

This sequence joins TRBV6-5 and TRBJ1-2; perhaps TRBD1 as D (6 bases). The V end lost 0 bases, the J end lost 7 bases, and 12 bases lay between the germline ends. Germline V gene sequence: CDR1 MNHEY, CDR2 SVGAGI. The CDR3 is 14 amino acids. CDR3 sequence (DNA): TGTGCCAGCAGTTACTCGACGGACAGCGGTGGCTACACCTTC. Amino acids: CASSYSTDSGGYTF.

In its sample, this clonotype was seen many times. The chain joins TRBV6-1 to TRBJ2-7; TRBD2 matches 12 bases. CDR3 length: 17 residues. The trim removed 6 bases at V and 1 base at J, leaving 10 bases unmatched. Germline V gives CDR1 MNHNS, CDR2 SASEGT. CDR3 in DNA: TGTGCCAGCAGCTACGGACTAGCGGGATTTGGGTCCTACGAGCAGTACTTC. Translation: CASSYGLAGFGSYEQYF.

Many counts were recorded for this clonotype. The rearrangement links TRBV6-1 to TRBJ2-2; 13 bases agree with TRBD2. CDR1 is MNHNS, CDR2 SASEGT, per germline. The CDR3 contains 16 residues. The ends lost 6 bases at V and 3 bases at J; junction bases unmatched: 4. CDR3 sequence: CASRGLAGAYTGELFF. The CDR3 bases are TGTGCCAGCAGAGGACTAGCGGGGGCCTACACCGGGGAGCTGTTTTTT.

This clonotype was seen many times. The chain couples TRBV30 to TRBJ1-1, with D hard to call. The CDR3 totals 12 residues. V was pared by 0 bases and J by 1 base, with 3 bases between. CDR1 and CDR2 from the germline V gene are GTSNPN and SVGIG (reference sequence). The CDR3 nucleotides read TGTGCCTGGAGTGTATGGAACACTGAAGCTTTCTTT. Protein product: CAWSVWNTEAFF.

This clonotype was seen a handful of times. The J gene is TRBJ2-1, the V gene TRBV7-2; D may be TRBD2 (5 bases). The CDR3 covers 15 residues. The germline V gene has CDR1 SGHTA and CDR2 FQGNSA. V dropped 0 bases and J dropped 3 bases, with 9 bases sitting between them. CDR3 in amino acids: CASSLAGADYNEQFF. The CDR3 coding sequence is TGTGCCAGCAGCTTAGCGGGAGCGGACTACAATGAGCAGTTCTTC.

The chain combines TRBV20-1 with TRBJ1-1, with 9 bases that match TRBD1. Germline CDR1 reads DFQATT; CDR2 reads SNEGSKA (reference sequence). J lost 4 bases, V lost 0 bases, and 6 bases had no gene match. This CDR3 spans 15 amino acids. The chain's CDR3 is CSARERLTGGTEAFF. CDR3 coding DNA: TGCAGTGCTAGAGAAAGATTGACAGGGGGCACTGAAGCTTTCTTT.